This TCR beta chain was retrieved from a study of early T cells in non-severe SARS-CoV-2 infection. Whole-study findings and limits: Anti-spike CD8 specificities were favored by VDJdb matching, whose results missed private and CD4 specificities.

TCRdb processed the 5' RACE reads anew with MiXCR; each CDR3 protein has one entry. Altogether under 70,000 distinct CDR3 sequences are present, roughly 12% being singletons, with the ten largest covering less than 5%. From germline, CDR1 is ENHRY and CDR2 SYGVKD. The CDR3 consists of 15 residues. As to this clonotype: Its specificity is not known. One junction end does not reproduce the germline sequence, and a read error may be involved.

The chain recombines TRBV10-3 with TRBJ2-7, with TRBD1 matching over 7 bases. Specimen: whole blood. This TCR was recovered from an adult who was a healthcare worker with PCR-confirmed SARS-CoV-2 infection or an uninfected control (not recorded which). CDR3: CATSESDRVGHEQYF. DNA of the CDR3: TGTGCCACCAGTGAGTCCGACAGGGTAGGACACGAGCAGTACTTC.